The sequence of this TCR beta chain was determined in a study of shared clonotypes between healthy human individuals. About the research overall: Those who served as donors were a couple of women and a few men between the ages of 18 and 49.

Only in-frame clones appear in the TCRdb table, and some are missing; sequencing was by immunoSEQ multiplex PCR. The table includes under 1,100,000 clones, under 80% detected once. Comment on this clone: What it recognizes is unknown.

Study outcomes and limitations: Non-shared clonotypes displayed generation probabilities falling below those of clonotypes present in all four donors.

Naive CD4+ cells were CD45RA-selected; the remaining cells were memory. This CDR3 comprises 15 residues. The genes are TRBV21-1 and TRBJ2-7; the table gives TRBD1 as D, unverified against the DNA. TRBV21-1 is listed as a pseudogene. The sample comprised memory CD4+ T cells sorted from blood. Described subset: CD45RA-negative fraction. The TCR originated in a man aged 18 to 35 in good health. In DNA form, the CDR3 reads TGTGCCAGCATCGTGCAACAGGGGGGATCCTACGAGCAGTACTTC. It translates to CASIVQQGGSYEQYF.